Listed below are T cell receptor beta chains from one sample, sequenced in a study of cytomegalovirus exposure and HLA in healthy donors. Clones were sequenced by immunoSEQ multiplex PCR, and TCRdb holds only the in-frame ones, with some missing. The sample includes around 250,000 clones, 80% to 95% of them seen just once. The sequenced sample was PBMCs. These receptors all stem from a girl between 2 and 10 years old in good health and CMV-seronegative. CDR3s include the opening cysteine and the closing phenylalanine or tryptophan. Each record gives: J gene, CDR3 length, clone size, V gene, CDR3 protein. Clone sizes are given selectively: once, few, many, or a class where the clone is expanded.

J: TRBJ1-1
length: 13
size: .
V: TRBV30
CDR3: CACTTGWNTEAFF

J: TRBJ2-1
length: 14
size: .
V: TRBV28
CDR3: CASSRFPSYNEQFF

J: TRBJ2-3
length: 15
size: .
V: TRBV5-4
CDR3: CASNPRGISTDTQYF

J: TRBJ1-4
length: 14
size: .
V: TRBV28
CDR3: CASTGSLRSEKLFF

J: TRBJ1-2
length: 13
size: .
V: TRBV10-3
CDR3: CAIKGTVRYGYTF

J: TRBJ2-1
length: 14
size: .
V: TRBV14
CDR3: CASATYGRAYEQFF

J: TRBJ2-7
length: 11
size: .
V: TRBV30
CDR3: CAWDNTYEQYF

J: TRBJ2-7
length: 16
size: few
V: TRBV5-1
CDR3: CASSPGLAGPTYEQYF

J: TRBJ2-1
length: 12
size: .
V: TRBV4-2
CDR3: CASSQAENVQFF

J: TRBJ1-3
length: 14
size: few
V: TRBV6-6
CDR3: CASSPMQVGNTIYF

J: TRBJ2-1
length: 15
size: .
V: TRBV10-3
CDR3: CAISLSGGEYNEQFF

J: TRBJ1-1
length: 14
size: few
V: TRBV5-4
CDR3: CASSFGGRLAEAFF

J: TRBJ2-7
length: 16
size: .
V: TRBV27
CDR3: CASSSPRGGSHYEQYF

J: TRBJ1-2
length: 14
size: .
V: TRBV19
CDR3: CASSPGPGDYGYTF

J: TRBJ2-7
length: 15
size: .
V: TRBV7-9
CDR3: CASSLRTGDTYEQYF

J: TRBJ2-7
length: 15
size: .
V: TRBV5-5
CDR3: CASRRETQRNYEQYF

J: TRBJ2-7
length: 13
size: .
V: TRBV6-5
CDR3: CASTGTGAYEQYF

J: TRBJ2-7
length: 11
size: .
V: TRBV28
CDR3: CAINRGYEQYF

J: .
length: 14
size: .
V: TRBV5-6
CDR3: CASSLGQGAYEQYF

J: TRBJ1-5
length: 13
size: .
V: TRBV7-3
CDR3: CASSPTGGEPQHF

J: TRBJ2-1
length: 14
size: .
V: TRBV5-1
CDR3: CASSERLGNNEQFF

J: TRBJ2-1
length: 17
size: .
V: TRBV4-2
CDR3: CASSQDRTGGLYNEQFF

J: TRBJ2-3
length: 15
size: .
V: TRBV10-1
CDR3: CASSAGTGSTDTQYF

J: TRBJ2-5
length: 13
size: .
V: TRBV7-7
CDR3: CASSTRQQETQYF

J: TRBJ1-1
length: 13
size: .
V: TRBV5-6
CDR3: CASSLTGITEAFF

J: TRBJ2-6
length: 18
size: .
V: TRBV15
CDR3: CATSREDRELSGANVLTF

J: TRBJ2-2
length: 16
size: .
V: TRBV7-2
CDR3: CASSLTGAANTGELFF

J: TRBJ1-1
length: 11
size: few
V: TRBV20-1
CDR3: CSASFDREAFF

J: TRBJ2-1
length: 15
size: .
V: TRBV7-3
CDR3: CASSHSGGTNNEQFF

J: TRBJ2-1
length: 18
size: .
V: TRBV4-2
CDR3: CASSQDRASRVLIDEQFF

J: TRBJ2-7
length: 14
size: .
V: TRBV30
CDR3: CAWSGDRGGYEQYF

J: TRBJ2-7
length: 13
size: .
V: TRBV5-1
CDR3: CASTTGDGYEQYF

J: TRBJ2-3
length: 15
size: .
V: TRBV30
CDR3: CAWGYSGTPRDTQYF

J: TRBJ2-7
length: 14
size: once
V: TRBV5-6
CDR3: CASSLRRRSYEQYF

J: TRBJ1-1
length: 17
size: .
V: TRBV15
CDR3: CATSRVFGGQGATEAFF

J: TRBJ1-2
length: 14
size: once
V: TRBV4-1
CDR3: CASSHPRIDGGYTF

J: TRBJ2-2
length: 14
size: .
V: TRBV6-4
CDR3: CASSKDRVTGELFF

J: TRBJ2-1
length: 15
size: .
V: TRBV30
CDR3: CAWSKGLAVNNEQFF

J: TRBJ2-2
length: 16
size: .
V: TRBV7-2
CDR3: CASSLAGGRNTGELFF

J: TRBJ2-7
length: 16
size: .
V: TRBV10-3
CDR3: CAISGTPGQGDTKQYF

J: TRBJ1-5
length: 15
size: .
V: TRBV28
CDR3: CASRPQGANNQPQHF

J: TRBJ2-1
length: 16
size: .
V: TRBV2
CDR3: CASTSSWGGSYNEQFF

J: TRBJ2-7
length: 15
size: .
V: TRBV19
CDR3: CASSPILAGNYEQYF

J: TRBJ2-1
length: 15
size: .
V: TRBV7-9
CDR3: CASSQGQGFSNEQFF

J: TRBJ1-5
length: 13
size: .
V: TRBV28
CDR3: CASDKTGSQPQHF

J: TRBJ2-2
length: 16
size: once
V: TRBV27
CDR3: CASRTLRDKNTGELFF

J: TRBJ2-7
length: 16
size: .
V: TRBV5-6
CDR3: CASSLYYRRISHEQYF

J: TRBJ2-3
length: 14
size: .
V: TRBV7-9
CDR3: CASSYSGATDTQYF

J: TRBJ2-5
length: 15
size: .
V: TRBV5-1
CDR3: CASSLATGTQETQYF